This T cell receptor beta chain was found in a study of OX40 agonist ivuxolimab in advanced cancers. Regarding the research as a whole: The costimulatory receptor OX40 (CD134) was targeted by ivuxolimab, a fully human IgG2 agonistic monoclonal antibody. Intravenous ivuxolimab was administered to patients every 2 weeks at six dose levels: 0.01, 0.1, 0.3, 1.5, 3 and 10 mg/kg. Of the approximately 50 dose-escalation patients, hepatocellular carcinoma was present in about 20, melanoma in roughly 15, renal cell carcinoma in 9 and head and neck cancer in 9. In the dose-escalation cohort, around 80% of patients were male, and the mean age was 60 years with a range of roughly 23 to 90. Patients were allowed to have had prior anti-PD-1, anti-PD-L1 or anti-CTLA-4 therapy, and approximately 40% of the dose-escalation patients had previously received checkpoint inhibitors. Partial responses occurred in three dose-escalation patients, of whom one had hepatocellular carcinoma and two had cutaneous melanoma. Peripheral TCRbeta sequencing aimed to test whether ivuxolimab altered TCR sequence diversity and caused clonal T-cell expansion. The paper describes the monotherapy dose-escalation part (N ≈ 51 patients) of the phase I trial of ivuxolimab.

Genomic DNA was extracted from sorted cells for sequencing of the TCRbeta CDR3 region. The immunoSEQ Assay was used to sequence the TCRbeta CDR3 regions. Here the immuneACCESS table is served through TCRdb, limited to in-frame sequences with V and J called. Missing clones are a known gap in these copies; in checked studies unresolved V genes cover under half, and the rest lacks a known reason. The sample table shows 50,000 to 70,000 clones, and around 81% are seen once. 3% to 4.5% of the sample is in the top ten clones. With respect to this clone: The target of this receptor is not known. No base-level quality is on record; no much larger clone is a single base apart.

The research as a whole found: At doses of 0.1 to 3.0 mg/kg, clonal expansion of both CD4+ and CD8+ T cells in blood was seen between baseline and week 6. In the 0.1-3.0 mg/kg groups, partial responders had among the lowest normalized peripheral clonal expansion, particularly in CD8+ T cells. On average, CD8+ T cells showed more expanded clones than CD4+ T cells after ivuxolimab. The antigen specificity of the peripheral T cells that underwent clonal expansion was not determined. Low levels of normalized T-cell clonal expansion were also seen in some patients who did not respond.

The CDR3 spans 13 residues, from the cysteine through the phenylalanine. The sequence is cut down to CDR3 DNA, 39 bases in frame from base 1. The germline V gene yields SGHTA for CDR1 and FQGNSA for CDR2. V gives up 2 bases and J gives up 1 base, and the segment between their germline ends measures 4 bases. Patients with autoimmune disease history or receiving systemic immunosuppression were excluded from the trial. Peripheral blood for TCR sequencing was drawn from every dose cohort at baseline, at cycle 4 day 1 and at cycle 7 day 1. The samples were drawn from a first-in-human, open-label, multicenter phase I dose-escalation trial of ivuxolimab. Adults with locally advanced or metastatic melanoma, renal cell, hepatocellular, or head and neck squamous cell carcinoma were enrolled in the trial. Before TCR sequencing, CD4+ T cells and CD8+ T cells were sorted from peripheral blood as separate populations.

This sequence originates from an adult with an advanced solid tumor such as melanoma, head and neck, liver or kidney cancer. In this chain, TRBV7-2 is recombined with TRBJ2-3; confidence is insufficient to name the D gene. The sample in question was CD4+ or CD8+ T cells sorted from blood, obtained in a trial of the OX40 agonist ivuxolimab. The DNA reads as follows: TGTGCCAGCAGCTTATACCGCACAGATACGCAGTATTTT. It translates as CASSLYRTDTQYF.